The present TCR beta chain was sequenced within a study of blood T cell repertoires in COVID-19. This clone has just a few counts. The CDR3 has 13 residues. The germline V gene encodes CDR1 SEHNR and CDR2 FQNEAQ (reference sequence). V lost 2 bases and J 2 bases, leaving 6 bases between the germline ends. TCRdb keeps only in-frame clones here, not all; method: immunoSEQ multiplex PCR. The sample has 200,000 to 250,000 clones; around four fifths are singletons. The sequence was obtained from a woman older than 75 with COVID-19, enrolled during active disease. The material sequenced was peripheral blood. This sequence joins TRBV7-9 and TRBJ2-5, with unresolved D. This chain's CDR3 is CASSLQVQETQYF. The CDR3 nucleotides are TGTGCCAGCAGCTTACAGGTACAAGAGACCCAGTACTTC.